The present entry profiles one TCR beta chain with its context. Researchers amplified the TCR beta CDR3 regions from RNA transcripts. When the TCR CDR3 underwent first-round RT-PCR, the HTBI primer set was used. TCRdb re-called the multiplex PCR reads through MiXCR, storing one row per CDR3 protein. The table includes roughly 600,000 distinct CDR3 sequences, roughly 15% detected once. The sample belongs to a study of T cells in Graves' hyperthyroidism and ophthalmopathy. CDR1 is MDHEN and CDR2 is SYDVKM in the germline V gene. The CDR3 length is 16 residues. Germline trimming cut 7 bases from V and 6 bases from J; bases unmatched to any gene: 17.

The sample comprised blood. The origin of this receptor is a woman aged 45-65 years with Graves' ophthalmopathy. The chain couples TRBV28 to TRBJ2-5, with 7 bases identical to TRBD1. The CDR3 region is CASMGDLIQGRKTQYF. The CDR3 DNA is TGTGCCAGCATGGGGGACCTCATACAGGGGCGAAAGACCCAGTACTTC.